The 8 T cell receptor beta chains below were found in one sample sequenced in a study of blood T cells in healthy people across ages. With a J-beta primer mix and a sample-barcoded 5' primer, a second PCR ran about 6 to 11 cycles. Via MiXCR, TCRdb re-called the 5' RACE reads, giving one row per CDR3 protein. The sample has some 1,000,000 distinct CDR3 sequences; under 30% are singletons. This same sample was also taken into another study, of T cells of mothers and their children.

The sequenced material came from blood. The receptors stem from a girl aged 2-15 years in good health.

The CDR3 DNA follows: TGTGCCAGCACCGGGTTATTGGGCTACGAGCAGTACTTC. Translated, it gives CASTGLLGYEQYF. The rearrangement links TRBV2 to TRBJ2-7; D unclear. Germline V gene lookup returns CDR1 SNHLY and CDR2 FYNNEI. V lost 7 bases and J 3 bases, leaving 13 bases between the germline ends. The CDR3 sequence is 13 residues long.

The CDR3 DNA follows: TGCAGTGCTAGAGATCGCAGGACTAGGGGCAATGAGCAGTTCTTC. Protein sequence: CSARDRRTRGNEQFF. V usage is TRBV20-1 and J usage is TRBJ2-1; 7 bases agree with TRBD2. CDR1 is DFQATT and CDR2 is SNEGSKA in the germline V gene (reference sequence). The CDR3 consists of 15 residues. The junction had 8 bases not matched to a gene; V was cut back by 0 bases and J by 6 bases.

The rearrangement links TRBV20-1 to TRBJ2-5; the D call may be TRBD1 or TRBD2 (5 bases each). The CDR3 extends over 14 amino acids. Trimming stripped 6 bases from V and 7 bases from J, with 21 bases between. Germline-derived CDR1 and CDR2 are DFQATT and SNEGSKA (reference sequence). CDR3 coding DNA: TGCAGTGCGGACCACCGGGACCTGAGGGGGACCCAGTACTTC. Amino acid sequence: CSADHRDLRGTQYF.

The chain combines TRBV6-2 or TRBV6-3 with TRBJ2-5; TRBD1 matches at 9 bases. This CDR3 region has 20 residues. Germline V gene lookup returns CDR1 MNHEY and CDR2 SVGEGT. Trimming removed 5 bases from V and 4 bases from J; junction bases left unmatched: 23. The CDR3 DNA sequence: TGTGCCAGCAGTGCGAAGAACAGGGGGCAGCAGCCGGGAATGCGAGAGACCCAGTACTTC. Translated, it gives CASSAKNRGQQPGMRETQYF.

CDR3 sequence reads: CASSSTGIVVETQYF. The DNA of the CDR3 is TGTGCCAGTAGTTCGACAGGGATCGTAGTGGAGACCCAGTACTTC. The V call is TRBV19, the J call TRBJ2-5, with 7 positions matching TRBD1. CDR1 and CDR2 from the germline V gene are LNHDA and SQIVND (reference sequence). With V trimmed by 5 bases and J by 5 bases, 11 bases remained unmatched. CDR3 length: 15 residues. Based on the CDR3 plus reference TRBV19 and TRBJ2-5, the full variable domain is DGGITQSPKYLFRKEGQNVTLSCEQNLNHDAMYWYRQDPGQGLRLIYYSQIVNDFQKGDIAEGYSVSREKKESFPLTVTSAQKNPTAFYLCASSSTGIVVETQYFGPGTRLLVL.

The V gene is TRBV20-1, the J gene TRBJ2-7; D is ambiguous. The germline gives CDR1 DFQATT, CDR2 SNEGSKA (reference sequence). V was shortened by 1 base and J by 0 bases, with 10 bases between the two germline ends. The CDR3 spans 14 residues. CDR3 bases: TGCAGTGCTAGAGCTCCCCCGGGCTCCTACGAGCAGTACTTC. Protein product: CSARAPPGSYEQYF.

V is TRBV20-1 and J is TRBJ2-5, with D tentatively TRBD2 (7 bases). The CDR3 sequence is 15 residues long. Trimming removed 5 bases from V and 5 bases from J, with 21 bases in between. Germline-derived CDR1 and CDR2 are DFQATT and SNEGSKA (reference sequence). CDR3 in amino acids: CSAQPYGGRAETQYF. CDR3 DNA: TGCAGTGCTCAACCCTACGGGGGGCGCGCCGAGACCCAGTACTTC.

This clonotype was seen more than once but under ten times. V is TRBV9 and J is TRBJ1-6; D is unresolved. The CDR3 extends over 15 amino acids. The ends were cut back, 0 bases at V and 6 bases at J, with 10 bases in the middle. The germline V gene encodes CDR1 SGDLS and CDR2 YYNGEE. The CDR3 sequence: CASSVGGDFNSPLHF. The CDR3 DNA reads as TGTGCCAGCAGCGTAGGCGGAGATTTTAATTCACCCCTCCACTTT.